The clone carrying this T cell receptor beta chain appeared a few times. As yet, its antigen is unknown. Germline lookup yields CDR1 SEHNR and CDR2 FQNEAQ (reference sequence). There are 16 residues in the CDR3. The V gene end was trimmed by 4 bases and the J gene end by 6 bases; junction bases not matched to a gene: 11. The data were taken from a study of identical twins. TCRdb fed the 5' RACE reads into MiXCR, producing one record per CDR3 protein. The data contain roughly 490,000 distinct CDR3 sequences, roughly an eighth of them singletons. Overall study findings and caveats: For zero-insertion analyses, partial confounding could come from invariant MAIT and iNKT cells. Without tracking the same donors, conclusions rested on cross-sectional statistical analysis.

These data were likewise used in another study, on yellow fever vaccine responses in identical twins.

The TCR sequence derives from a woman aged 18-30 years in good health. The specimen was CD4+ T cells sorted from blood. The chain joins TRBV7-9 to TRBJ1-1; 10 nucleotides line up with TRBD1. DNA for the CDR3: TGTGCCAGCAGCTATAAGGGGACAGGGGAAGGTCCTGAAGCTTTCTTT. This sequence encodes CASSYKGTGEGPEAFF. The whole variable domain, remainder taken from reference TRBV7-9 and TRBJ1-1, is DTGVSQNPRHKITKRGQNVTFRCDPISEHNRLYWYRQTLGQGPEFLTYFQNEAQLEKSRLLSDRFSAERPKGSFSTLEIQRTEQGDSAMYLCASSYKGTGEGPEAFFGQGTRLTVV.